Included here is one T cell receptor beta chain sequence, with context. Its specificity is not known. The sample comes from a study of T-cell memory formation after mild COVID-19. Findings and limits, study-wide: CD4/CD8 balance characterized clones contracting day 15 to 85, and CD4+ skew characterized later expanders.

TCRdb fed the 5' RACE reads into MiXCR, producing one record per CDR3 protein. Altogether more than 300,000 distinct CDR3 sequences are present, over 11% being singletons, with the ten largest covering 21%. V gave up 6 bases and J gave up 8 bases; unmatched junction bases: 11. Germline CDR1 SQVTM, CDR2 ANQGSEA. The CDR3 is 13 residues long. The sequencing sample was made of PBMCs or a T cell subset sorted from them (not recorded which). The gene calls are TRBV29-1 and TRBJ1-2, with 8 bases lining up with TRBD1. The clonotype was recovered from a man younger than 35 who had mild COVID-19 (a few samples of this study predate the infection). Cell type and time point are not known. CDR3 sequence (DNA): TGCAGCGTGCGGACAGGGACGTATGTAGGCTACACCTTC. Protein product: CSVRTGTYVGYTF.